This TCR beta chain stems from a study of blood T cell repertoires in COVID-19. Assay: immunoSEQ multiplex PCR; the TCRdb copy retains only in-frame clones and omits some. The data show hundreds of thousands of clones, about 89% seen once. V gave up 1 base and J gave up 5 bases; unmatched junction bases: 0. The CDR3 spans 14 residues. The germline V gene has CDR1 SNHLY and CDR2 FYNNEI. Patients at the Seattle site were enrolled during active infection and followed longitudinally. The clonotype originates from a woman aged 45-60 years with COVID-19, enrolled during active disease. V gene TRBV2 combines with J gene TRBJ2-5; 11 bases match TRBD2. The sequencing input was peripheral blood. CDR3 protein: CASSEGTSGETQYF. The CDR3 DNA reads as TGTGCCAGCAGTGAAGGGACTAGCGGGGAGACCCAGTACTTC.